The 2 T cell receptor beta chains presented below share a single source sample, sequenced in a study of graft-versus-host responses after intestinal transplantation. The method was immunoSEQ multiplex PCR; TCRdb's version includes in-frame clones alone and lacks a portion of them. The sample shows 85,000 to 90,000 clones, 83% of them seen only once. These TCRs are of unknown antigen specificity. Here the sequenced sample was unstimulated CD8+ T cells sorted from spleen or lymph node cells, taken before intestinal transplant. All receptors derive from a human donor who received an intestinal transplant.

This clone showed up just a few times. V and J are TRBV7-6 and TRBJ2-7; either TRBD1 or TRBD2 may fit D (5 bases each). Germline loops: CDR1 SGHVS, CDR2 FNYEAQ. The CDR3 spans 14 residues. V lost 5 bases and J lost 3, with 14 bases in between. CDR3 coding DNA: TGTGCCAGCAGCCCAGGGACCGTAGACTACGAGCAGTACTTC. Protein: CASSPGTVDYEQYF.

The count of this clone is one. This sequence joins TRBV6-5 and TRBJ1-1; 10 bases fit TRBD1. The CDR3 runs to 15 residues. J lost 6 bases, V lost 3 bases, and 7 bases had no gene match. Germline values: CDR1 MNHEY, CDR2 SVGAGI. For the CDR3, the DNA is TGTGCCAGCAGTTATTCCGGGACAGGGGTATCTGAAGCTTTCTTT. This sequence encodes CASSYSGTGVSEAFF.